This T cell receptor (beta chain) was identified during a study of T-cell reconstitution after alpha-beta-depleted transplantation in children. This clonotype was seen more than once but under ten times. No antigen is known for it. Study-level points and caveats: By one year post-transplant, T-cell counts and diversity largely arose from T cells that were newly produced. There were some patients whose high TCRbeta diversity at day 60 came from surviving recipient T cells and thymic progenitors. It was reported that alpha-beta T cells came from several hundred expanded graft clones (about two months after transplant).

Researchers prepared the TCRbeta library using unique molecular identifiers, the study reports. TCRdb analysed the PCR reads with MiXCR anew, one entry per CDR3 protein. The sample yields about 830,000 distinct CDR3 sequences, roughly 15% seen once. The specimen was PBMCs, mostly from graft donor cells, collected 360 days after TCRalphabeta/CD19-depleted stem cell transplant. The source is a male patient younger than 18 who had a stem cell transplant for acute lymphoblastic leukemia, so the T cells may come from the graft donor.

CDR3 in DNA: TGTGCCACCAGCAGAACCAAGGGACACCCTGGAAACACCATATATTTT. Translating gives CATSRTKGHPGNTIYF. The chain combines TRBV15 with TRBJ1-3; D perhaps matches TRBD1 (6 bases). The V gene's germline CDR1 is LNHNV and CDR2 YYDKDF (reference sequence). Trimming stripped 2 bases from V and 2 bases from J, with 13 bases between. The length of the CDR3 is 16 residues.